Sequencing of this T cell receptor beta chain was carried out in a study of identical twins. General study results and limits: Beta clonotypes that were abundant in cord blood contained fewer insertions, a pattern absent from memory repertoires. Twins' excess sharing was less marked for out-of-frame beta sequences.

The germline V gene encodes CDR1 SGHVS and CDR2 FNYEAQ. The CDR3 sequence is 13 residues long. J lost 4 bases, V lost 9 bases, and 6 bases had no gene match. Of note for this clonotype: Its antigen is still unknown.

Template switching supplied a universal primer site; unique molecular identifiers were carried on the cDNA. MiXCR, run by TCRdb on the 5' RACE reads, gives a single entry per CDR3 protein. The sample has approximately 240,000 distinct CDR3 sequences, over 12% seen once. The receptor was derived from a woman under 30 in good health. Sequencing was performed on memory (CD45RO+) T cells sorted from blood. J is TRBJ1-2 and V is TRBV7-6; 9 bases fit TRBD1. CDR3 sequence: CASAGTGTYGYTF. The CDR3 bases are TGTGCCAGTGCCGGGACAGGGACCTATGGCTACACCTTC.